This TCR beta chain was profiled in a study of blood T cell repertoires in COVID-19. About the research overall: The origin of the acute and convalescent COVID-19 samples was the United States, Italy and Spain. T cells, B-cell-depleted T cells, or PBMCs supplied cDNA or gDNA.

As handled by the study authors: Using reference gene primer amplification, nucleated cell counts were estimated. The protocol was immunoSEQ multiplex PCR, while the TCRdb copy is restricted to in-frame clones and leaves out a portion. The DNA was the basis for D and trimming; V, J and clone size are from that table. This table has some 140,000 clones, roughly 91% appearing once. This CDR3 comprises 16 residues. Germline values: CDR1 SGHTA, CDR2 FQGNSA. Trimming cost V 3 bases and J 10 bases; bases outside gene matches: 9. The clonotype comes from a middle-aged man with active or convalescent COVID-19. What was sequenced was peripheral blood. The chain employs TRBV7-2 and TRBJ2-1; 13 bases are a match to TRBD2. The CDR3, as DNA: TGTGCCAGCAGCTTTAGACTAGCGGGGGGTCCGGGAGAGCAGTTCTTC. Translation gives CASSFRLAGGPGEQFF.